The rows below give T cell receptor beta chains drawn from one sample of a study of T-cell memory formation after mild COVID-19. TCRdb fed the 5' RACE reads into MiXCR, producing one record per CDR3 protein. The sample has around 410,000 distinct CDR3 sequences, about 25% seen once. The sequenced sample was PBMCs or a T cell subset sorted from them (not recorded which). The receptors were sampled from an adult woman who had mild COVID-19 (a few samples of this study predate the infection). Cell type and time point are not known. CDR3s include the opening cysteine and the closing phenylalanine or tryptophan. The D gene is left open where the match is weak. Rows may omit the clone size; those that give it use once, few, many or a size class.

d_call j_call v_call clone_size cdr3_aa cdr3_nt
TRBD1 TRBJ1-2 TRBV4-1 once CASSPGRGLTGGDGYTF TGCGCCAGCAGCCCCGGCCGCGGATTGACAGGGGGGGATGGCTACACCTTC
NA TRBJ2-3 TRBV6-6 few CASRRGRADTQYF TGTGCCAGCAGGCGTGGTAGGGCAGATACGCAGTATTTT
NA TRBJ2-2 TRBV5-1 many CASSSGQNTGELFF TGCGCCAGCAGCTCGGGACAGAACACCGGGGAGCTGTTTTTT
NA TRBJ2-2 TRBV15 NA CATSSPRRGPGSGELFF TGTGCCACCAGCAGCCCACGGAGGGGGCCCGGTTCCGGGGAGCTGTTTTTT
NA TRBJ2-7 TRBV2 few CASREIAEQYF TGTGCCAGCAGGGAGATAGCGGAGCAGTACTTC
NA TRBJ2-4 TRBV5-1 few CASSQWWRDF TGCGCCAGCAGCCAATGGTGGCGGGACTTC
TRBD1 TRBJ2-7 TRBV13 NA CASSLAGDRGYEQYF TGTGCCAGCAGCTTAGCGGGGGACAGGGGGTACGAGCAGTACTTC
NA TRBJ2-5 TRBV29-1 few CSVLQVETQYF TGCAGCGTTCTACAGGTTGAGACCCAGTACTTC
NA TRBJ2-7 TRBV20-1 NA CSAIPLRDLTIRVQYF TGCAGTGCTATCCCCTTAAGGGACTTAACTATACGAGTGCAGTACTTC
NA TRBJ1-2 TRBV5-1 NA CASSPPTGYGYTF TGCGCCAGCAGTCCCCCGACAGGCTATGGCTACACCTTC
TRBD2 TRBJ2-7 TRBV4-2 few CASSQDAGTSGSYEQYF TGTGCCAGCAGCCAAGATGCCGGGACTAGCGGGAGCTACGAGCAGTACTTC
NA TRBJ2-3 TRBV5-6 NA CASSLVGDGGTDTQYF TGTGCCAGCAGCTTGGTTGGGGATGGGGGAACAGATACGCAGTATTTT
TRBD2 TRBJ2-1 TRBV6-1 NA CASIEGVGLVVYNEQFF TGTGCCAGCATTGAAGGGGTGGGACTAGTCGTGTACAATGAGCAGTTCTTC
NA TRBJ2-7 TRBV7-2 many CASSQVYEQYF TGTGCCAGCAGCCAAGTCTACGAGCAGTACTTC
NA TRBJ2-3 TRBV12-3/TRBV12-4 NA CASSSYGARKGTDTQYF TGTGCCAGCTCCTCTTATGGGGCCCGGAAGGGTACAGATACGCAGTATTTT
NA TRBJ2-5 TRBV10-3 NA CAISDSDSRETQYF TGTGCCATCAGTGATTCGGACAGTAGGGAGACCCAGTACTTC
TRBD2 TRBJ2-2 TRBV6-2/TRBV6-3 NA CASSKGLAGENTGELFF TGTGCCAGCAGTAAGGGACTAGCGGGGGAGAACACCGGGGAGCTGTTTTTT
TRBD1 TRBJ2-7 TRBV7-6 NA CASSRGTGGPYEQYF TGTGCCAGCAGCAGGGGGACAGGGGGACCCTACGAGCAGTACTTC
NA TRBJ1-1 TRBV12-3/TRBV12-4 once CASSLYPSTEAFF TGTGCCAGCAGTTTATACCCCTCTACTGAAGCTTTCTTT
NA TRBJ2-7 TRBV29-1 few CSVDRDGTYEQYF TGCAGCGTGGATCGGGACGGTACCTACGAGCAGTACTTC
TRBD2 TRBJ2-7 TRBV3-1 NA CASSPGLAGGPRF TGTGCCAGCAGTCCGGGACTAGCGGGAGGGCCTCGATTC
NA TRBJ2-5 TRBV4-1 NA CASSQTAGGKETQYF TGCGCCAGCAGTCAGACGGCCGGTGGAAAAGAGACCCAGTACTTC
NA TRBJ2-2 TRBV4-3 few CASSQEGASGELFF TGCGCCAGCAGCCAAGAAGGAGCGTCCGGGGAGCTGTTTTTT
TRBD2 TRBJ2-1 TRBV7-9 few CASSLPRTSGRPAYNEQFF TGTGCCAGCAGCTTACCCCGGACTAGCGGGAGGCCTGCCTACAATGAGCAGTTCTTC
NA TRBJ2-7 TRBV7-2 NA CASSAGLRGEQYF TGTGCCAGCAGCGCAGGCCTACGAGGGGAGCAGTACTTC
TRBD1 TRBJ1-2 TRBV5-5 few CASSLQGAVGYTF TGTGCCAGCAGCTTACAGGGGGCAGTAGGCTACACCTTC
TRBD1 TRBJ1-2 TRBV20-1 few CSARDRVHYGYTF TGCAGTGCAAGGGACAGGGTCCACTATGGCTACACCTTC
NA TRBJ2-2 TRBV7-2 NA CASSLEGRAGELFF TGTGCCAGCAGCTTAGAGGGGCGTGCCGGGGAGCTGTTTTTT
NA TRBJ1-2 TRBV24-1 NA CATSGPGPINGYTF TGTGCCACCAGTGGCCCGGGACCGATTAATGGCTACACCTTC
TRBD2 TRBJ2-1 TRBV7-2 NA CASSLRLAGGTFYNEQFF TGTGCCAGCAGCTTGCGCCTAGCGGGGGGGACATTTTACAATGAGCAGTTCTTC
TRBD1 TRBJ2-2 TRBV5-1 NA CASSSQGITGELFF TGCGCCAGCAGTTCACAGGGGATCACCGGGGAGCTGTTTTTT
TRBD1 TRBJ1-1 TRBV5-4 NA CASSSDRAVAFF TGTGCCAGCAGCTCCGACAGGGCGGTGGCTTTCTTT
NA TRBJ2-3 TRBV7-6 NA CASSLARDWGDTQYF TGTGCCAGCAGCTTAGCCCGGGACTGGGGAGATACGCAGTATTTT
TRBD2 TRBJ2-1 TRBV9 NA CASSPASGRAYNEQFF TGTGCCAGCAGCCCTGCTAGCGGGAGGGCCTACAATGAGCAGTTCTTC
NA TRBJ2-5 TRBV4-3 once CASSQDSGRLRETQYF TGCGCCAGCAGCCAAGATTCGGGACGGCTCCGGGAGACCCAGTACTTC
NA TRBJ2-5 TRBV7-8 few CASSRQDGEETQYF TGTGCCAGCAGTAGACAGGACGGGGAAGAGACCCAGTACTTC
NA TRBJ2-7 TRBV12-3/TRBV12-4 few CASSLFGGSYEQYF TGTGCCAGCAGTTTATTTGGGGGGTCTTACGAGCAGTACTTC
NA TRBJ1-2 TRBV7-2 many CASSLGLQAYGYTF TGTGCCAGCAGCTTAGGTCTGCAGGCCTATGGCTACACCTTC
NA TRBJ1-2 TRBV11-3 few CASSLTGPVNYGYTF TGTGCCAGCAGCCTGACAGGACCGGTTAACTATGGCTACACCTTC
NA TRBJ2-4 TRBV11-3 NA CASTMRTLPQNIQYF TGTGCCAGCACCATGAGGACTCTCCCCCAGAACATTCAGTACTTC
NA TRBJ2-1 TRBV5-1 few CASSLAVGDYNEQFF TGCGCCAGCAGCTTGGCGGTCGGAGACTACAATGAGCAGTTCTTC
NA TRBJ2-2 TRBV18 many CASSPGVNTGELFF TGTGCCAGCAGCCCCGGGGTGAACACCGGGGAGCTGTTTTTT
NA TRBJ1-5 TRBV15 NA CATSRGPGSGSNQPQHF TGTGCCACCAGCAGGGGGCCGGGCAGCGGTAGCAATCAGCCCCAGCATTTT
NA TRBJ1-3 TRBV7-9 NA CASSFRRDGGNTIYF TGTGCCAGCAGCTTCCGCCGGGACGGAGGAAACACCATATATTTT
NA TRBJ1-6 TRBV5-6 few CASSLVGRNSPLHF TGTGCCAGCAGCTTGGTTGGCAGGAACTCACCCCTCCACTTT
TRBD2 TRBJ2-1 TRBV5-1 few CASSSAWGLAPDEQFF TGCGCCAGCAGCTCGGCCTGGGGACTAGCCCCGGATGAGCAGTTCTTC
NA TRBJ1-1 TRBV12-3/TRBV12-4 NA CASSLAEWGRWNTEAFF TGTGCCAGCAGTTTAGCGGAGTGGGGGCGTTGGAACACTGAAGCTTTCTTT
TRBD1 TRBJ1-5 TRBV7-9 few CASSLGQGVEPQHF TGTGCCAGCAGCCTGGGGCAGGGGGTAGAGCCCCAGCATTTT
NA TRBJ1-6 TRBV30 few CAWSLNSPLHF TGTGCCTGGAGTCTGAATTCACCCCTCCACTTT
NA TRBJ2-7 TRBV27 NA CASSPRGSSGYEQYF TGTGCCAGCAGTCCAAGGGGGTCGTCTGGCTACGAGCAGTACTTC
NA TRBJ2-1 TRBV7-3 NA CASSSLPGANEQFF TGTGCCAGCAGCTCCCTTCCGGGGGCCAATGAGCAGTTCTTC
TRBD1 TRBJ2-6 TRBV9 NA CASRGQSESGANVLTF TGTGCCAGCAGGGGACAGTCGGAATCTGGGGCCAACGTCCTGACTTTC
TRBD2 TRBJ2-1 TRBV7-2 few CASSLASGGGYNEQFF TGTGCCAGCAGCTTAGCTAGCGGGGGTGGGTACAATGAGCAGTTCTTC
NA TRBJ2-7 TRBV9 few CASSGGHTYEQYF TGTGCCAGCAGTGGGGGACACACCTACGAGCAGTACTTC
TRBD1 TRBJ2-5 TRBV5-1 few CASRDRGQETQYF TGCGCCAGCAGGGACAGGGGGCAAGAGACCCAGTACTTC